The source of this T cell receptor beta chain is a study of graft-versus-host responses after intestinal transplantation. Overall study findings and caveats: Some GvH clones appeared in ileal mucosa or blood before recipient bone marrow.

Sequencing used immunoSEQ multiplex PCR; TCRdb keeps in-frame clones, though not all of them. The repertoire consists of approximately 100,000 clones, with roughly 82% occurring once and the leading ten covering almost 1.5%. Trimming left V 6 bases short and J 1 base short, with 10 bases between. Germline V gives CDR1 MDHEN, CDR2 SYDVKM. The CDR3 is 13 amino acids. Points on this clone: Its antigen is unidentified.

The J gene is TRBJ2-7, the V gene TRBV28, with TRBD1 as a possible D gene (6 bases). This sample comprised PBMCs, obtained 255 days after intestinal transplant. The clonotype originates from a human patient who received an intestinal transplant, so some T cells may come from the graft donor. Here the CDR3 DNA reads TGTGCCAGCAGGTCCACAGGGTCCTACGAGCAGTACTTC. This translates into CASRSTGSYEQYF.